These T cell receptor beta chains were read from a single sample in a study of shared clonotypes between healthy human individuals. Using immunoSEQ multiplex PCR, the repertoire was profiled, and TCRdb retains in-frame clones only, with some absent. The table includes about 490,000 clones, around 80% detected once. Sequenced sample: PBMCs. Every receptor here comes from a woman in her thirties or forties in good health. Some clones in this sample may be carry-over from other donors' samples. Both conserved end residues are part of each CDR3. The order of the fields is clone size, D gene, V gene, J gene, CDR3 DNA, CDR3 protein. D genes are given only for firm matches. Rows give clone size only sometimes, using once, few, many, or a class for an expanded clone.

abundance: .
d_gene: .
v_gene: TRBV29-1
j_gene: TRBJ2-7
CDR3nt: TGCAGCGTTGGGGGTTTTGGGGCGAGCTCCTACGAGCAGTACTTC
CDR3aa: CSVGGFGASSYEQYF

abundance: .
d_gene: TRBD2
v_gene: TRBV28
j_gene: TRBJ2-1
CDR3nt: TGTGCTTTGGCGGGAGCCAATGAGCAGTTCTTC
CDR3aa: CALAGANEQFF

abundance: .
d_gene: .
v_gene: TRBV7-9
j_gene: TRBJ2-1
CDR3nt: TGTGCCAGCAGCACAAGCGACAGGACCATCTCCTACAATGAGCAGTTCTTC
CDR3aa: CASSTSDRTISYNEQFF

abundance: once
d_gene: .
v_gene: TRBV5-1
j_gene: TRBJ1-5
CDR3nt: TGCGCCAGCAGCTTGGGATCTAATCAGCCCCAGCATTTT
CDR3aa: CASSLGSNQPQHF

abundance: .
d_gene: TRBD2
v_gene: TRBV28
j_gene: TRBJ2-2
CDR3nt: TGTGCCAGCAGTTTATTGACTAGCGGGAGTAACGGGGAGCTGTTTTTT
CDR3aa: CASSLLTSGSNGELFF

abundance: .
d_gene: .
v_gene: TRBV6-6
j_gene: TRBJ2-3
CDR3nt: TGTGCCAGCAGGGGCACAGATACGCAGTATTTT
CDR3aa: CASRGTDTQYF

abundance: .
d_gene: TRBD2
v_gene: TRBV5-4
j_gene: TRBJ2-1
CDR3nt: TGTGCCAGCAGCTCCGGGACTAGCGGGAGGGCCGGTGAGCAGTTCTTC
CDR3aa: CASSSGTSGRAGEQFF

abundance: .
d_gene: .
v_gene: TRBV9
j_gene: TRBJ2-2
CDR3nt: TGTGCCAGCAGCGCCTTAGCGGGGGAGCTGTTTTTT
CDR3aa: CASSALAGELFF

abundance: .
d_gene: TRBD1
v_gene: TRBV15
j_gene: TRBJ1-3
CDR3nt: TGTGCCACCAGCAGCCGGACAGGGGGCTCTGGAAACACCATATATTTT
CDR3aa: CATSSRTGGSGNTIYF

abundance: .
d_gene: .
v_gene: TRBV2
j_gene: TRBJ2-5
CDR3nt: TGTGCCAGCAGTGTTCTCGGCCCCCGGGAGACCCAGTACTTC
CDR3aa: CASSVLGPRETQYF

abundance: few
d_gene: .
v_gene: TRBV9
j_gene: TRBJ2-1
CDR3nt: TGTGCCAGCAGCCCCCGGTCAGTTAGAGGCTTCAATGAGCAGTTCTTC
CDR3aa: CASSPRSVRGFNEQFF

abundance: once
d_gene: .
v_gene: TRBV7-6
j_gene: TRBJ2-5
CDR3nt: TGTGCCAGCAGCTTAGCGTGGCCCCGAGGGGAGACCCAGTACTTC
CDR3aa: CASSLAWPRGETQYF

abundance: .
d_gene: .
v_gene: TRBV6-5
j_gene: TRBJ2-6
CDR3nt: TGTGCCAGCAGTTACGGGGAGGACTCTGGGGCCAACGTCCTGACTTTC
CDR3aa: CASSYGEDSGANVLTF

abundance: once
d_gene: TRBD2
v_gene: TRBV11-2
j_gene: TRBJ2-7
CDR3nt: TGTGCCAGCAGCTTAGTGGGAGGGCCCTACGAGCAGTACTTC
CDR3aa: CASSLVGGPYEQYF

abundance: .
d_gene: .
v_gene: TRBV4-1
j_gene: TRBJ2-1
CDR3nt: TGCGCCAGCAGCCAAGGTAGCGGCGATGAGCAGTTCTTC
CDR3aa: CASSQGSGDEQFF

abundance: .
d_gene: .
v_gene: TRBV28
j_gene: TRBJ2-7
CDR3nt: TGTGCCAGCAGTCCCTGGGCCTACGAGCAGTACTTC
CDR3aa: CASSPWAYEQYF

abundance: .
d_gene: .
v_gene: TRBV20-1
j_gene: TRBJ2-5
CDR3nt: TGCAGTGCTAGTAGTTCTGCGCTCCAGTACTTC
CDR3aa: CSASSSALQYF

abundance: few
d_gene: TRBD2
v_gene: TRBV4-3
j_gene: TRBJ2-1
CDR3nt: TGCGCCAGCAGCCCGGGACTAGCGGGGAGGCGGGGGCATGAGCAGTTCTTC
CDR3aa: CASSPGLAGRRGHEQFF

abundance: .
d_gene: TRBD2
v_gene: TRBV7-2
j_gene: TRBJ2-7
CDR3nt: TGTGCCAGCAGCCCCGGGGGGTTAGGGACCTACGAGCAGTACTTC
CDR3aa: CASSPGGLGTYEQYF

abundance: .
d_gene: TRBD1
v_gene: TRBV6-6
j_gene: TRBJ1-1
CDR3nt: TGTGCCAGCGGGACAGGGATGAACACTGAAGCTTTCTTT
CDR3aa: CASGTGMNTEAFF

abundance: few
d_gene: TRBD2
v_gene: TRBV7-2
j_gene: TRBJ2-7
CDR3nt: TGTGCCAGCAGCTTAGCGTCTAGCGGGAGGACTTCCCCCTACGAGCAGTACTTC
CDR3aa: CASSLASSGRTSPYEQYF

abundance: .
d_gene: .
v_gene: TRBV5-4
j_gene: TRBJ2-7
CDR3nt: TGTGCCAGCAGTTCGGACGGGTCCGGGTCTTACGAGCAGTACTTC
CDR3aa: CASSSDGSGSYEQYF

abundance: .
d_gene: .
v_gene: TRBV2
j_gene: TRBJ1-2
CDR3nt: TGTGCCAGCAGAAGGTCGGGACACCCCTATGGCTACACCTTC
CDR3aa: CASRRSGHPYGYTF

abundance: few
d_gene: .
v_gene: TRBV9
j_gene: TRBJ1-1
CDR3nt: TGTGCCAGTGGGGGATCGAACACTGAAGCTTTCTTT
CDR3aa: CASGGSNTEAFF

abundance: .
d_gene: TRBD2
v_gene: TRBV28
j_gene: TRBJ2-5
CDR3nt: TGTGCCAGCAGCCCCACCTCTTCACTAGCGGTCCAAGAGACCCAGTACTTC
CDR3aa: CASSPTSSLAVQETQYF

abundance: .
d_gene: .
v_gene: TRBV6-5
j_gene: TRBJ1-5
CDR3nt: TGTGCCAGCAGTTTCGGGGTGCGCCAGCCCCAGCATTTT
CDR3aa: CASSFGVRQPQHF

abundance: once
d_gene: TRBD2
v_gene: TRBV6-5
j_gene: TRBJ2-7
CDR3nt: TGTGCCAGCAGCCTTAGCGGGAGTGGGTACGAGCAGTACTTC
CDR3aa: CASSLSGSGYEQYF

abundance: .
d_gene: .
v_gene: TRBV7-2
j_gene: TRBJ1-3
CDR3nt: TGTGCCAGCAGCTGGCAGGGAAGTGGAAACACCATATATTTT
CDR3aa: CASSWQGSGNTIYF

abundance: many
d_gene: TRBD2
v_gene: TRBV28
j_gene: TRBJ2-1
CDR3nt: TGTGCCAGCAGTCACGGGACTAGCGGGACCTACTACAATGAGCAGTTCTTC
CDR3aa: CASSHGTSGTYYNEQFF

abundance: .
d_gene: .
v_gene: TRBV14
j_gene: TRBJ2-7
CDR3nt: TGTGCCAGCAGCCAAGGGAGCTACGAGCAGTACTTC
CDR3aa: CASSQGSYEQYF

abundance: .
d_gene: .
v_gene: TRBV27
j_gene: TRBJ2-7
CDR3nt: TGTGCCAGCGGGTCTACGGGGGTTCACTACGAGCAGTACTTC
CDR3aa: CASGSTGVHYEQYF

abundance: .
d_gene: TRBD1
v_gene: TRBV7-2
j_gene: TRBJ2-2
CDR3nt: TGTGCCAGCAGCGGGACAGGGACTCGGGAGCTGTTTTTT
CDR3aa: CASSGTGTRELFF

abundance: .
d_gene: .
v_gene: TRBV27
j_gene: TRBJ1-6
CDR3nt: TGTGCCAGCAGTTTATGGGGAGGGGCGGATTCACCCCTCCACTTT
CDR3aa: CASSLWGGADSPLHF